A selection of T cell receptor beta chains follows, all from one sample in a study of human T cells and chemical hapten exposure. A single record per CDR3 protein comes from TCRdb applying MiXCR to the RACE reads. In the table there are roughly 71,000 distinct CDR3 sequences, over 8.5% of which are singletons. This sample comprised whole blood, obtained in connection with sensitization to the hapten diphenylcyclopropenone (DPC). The source is a woman aged 45 to 65 with alopecia areata. Some clones in this sample may be carry-over from other donors' samples. CDR3s include the opening cysteine and the closing phenylalanine or tryptophan. Fields, in order: J gene, D gene, V gene, clone size, CDR3 protein, CDR3 DNA. The D gene is left open where the match is weak. Size tells how often a clone was seen (once, few, many) or the class of an expanded clone, and some rows leave it out.

j_gene: TRBJ2-3; d_gene: -; v_gene: TRBV6-2/TRBV6-3; abundance: -; CDR3aa: CASSFQNTDTQYF; CDR3nt: TGTGCCAGCAGTTTTCAAAACACAGATACGCAGTATTTT
j_gene: TRBJ2-7; d_gene: TRBD2; v_gene: TRBV12-3/TRBV12-4; abundance: many; CDR3aa: CASSRLAGGYEQYF; CDR3nt: TGTGCCAGCAGTAGACTAGCGGGAGGCTACGAGCAGTACTTC
j_gene: TRBJ2-7; d_gene: -; v_gene: TRBV29-1; abundance: many; CDR3aa: CSVGIGSGSYEQYF; CDR3nt: TGCAGCGTTGGGATCGGTTCCGGGAGCTACGAGCAGTACTTC
j_gene: TRBJ2-5; d_gene: TRBD2; v_gene: TRBV2; abundance: few; CDR3aa: CASSGGLAGGSATQYF; CDR3nt: TGTGCCAGCAGTGGAGGACTAGCGGGGGGGTCCGCGACCCAGTACTTC
j_gene: TRBJ2-7; d_gene: -; v_gene: TRBV5-4; abundance: -; CDR3aa: CASSPTWLAYEQYF; CDR3nt: TGTGCCAGCAGCCCTACTTGGTTAGCCTACGAGCAGTACTTC
j_gene: TRBJ1-5; d_gene: -; v_gene: TRBV18; abundance: many; CDR3aa: CASSPYGDSNQPQHF; CDR3nt: TGTGCCAGCTCACCATACGGGGATAGCAATCAGCCCCAGCATTTT
j_gene: TRBJ1-3; d_gene: -; v_gene: TRBV7-2; abundance: few; CDR3aa: CASSPWGGPSGNTIYF; CDR3nt: TGTGCCAGCAGCCCCTGGGGAGGGCCGTCTGGAAACACCATATATTTT
j_gene: TRBJ1-6; d_gene: TRBD1; v_gene: TRBV9; abundance: -; CDR3aa: CASSARQGQSLHF; CDR3nt: TGTGCCAGCAGCGCCAGACAGGGGCAATCCCTCCACTTT
j_gene: TRBJ1-2; d_gene: -; v_gene: TRBV7-9; abundance: -; CDR3aa: CASSTGNYGYTF; CDR3nt: TGTGCCAGCAGCACAGGGAACTATGGCTACACCTTC
j_gene: TRBJ2-5; d_gene: TRBD1; v_gene: TRBV10-3; abundance: -; CDR3aa: CATSGQGKETQYF; CDR3nt: TGTGCCACGTCGGGACAGGGGAAAGAGACCCAGTACTTC
j_gene: TRBJ1-6; d_gene: -; v_gene: TRBV28; abundance: many; CDR3aa: CATTDRLSPLHF; CDR3nt: TGTGCCACTACGGACCGATTAAGCCCCCTCCACTTT